Shown below are 27 T cell receptor beta chains from a single sample sequenced in a study of T cell responses to AZD1222 COVID-19 vaccine. Produced via immunoSEQ multiplex PCR; TCRdb's table is partial and in-frame only. The sample has roughly 40,000 clones; roughly 85% are singletons. Sequencing used peripheral blood, obtained 28 days after the second dose of the MenACWY control vaccine. These receptors all stem from an adult who received the MenACWY meningococcal vaccine as a control.

V gene TRBV27 combines with J gene TRBJ2-7, with 11 bases matching TRBD1. The CDR3 covers 13 residues. The V and J ends lost 6 bases and 5 bases, in that order; junction bases with no gene match: 3. Germline CDR1 and CDR2: MNHEY and SMNVEV (reference sequence). CDR3 amino acids: CASRRTGGDEQYF. Written as DNA, the CDR3 is TGTGCCAGCAGAAGGACAGGGGGCGACGAGCAGTACTTC.

The rearrangement uses TRBV7-9 and TRBJ1-1, with unresolved D. Germline V gene lookup returns CDR1 SEHNR and CDR2 FQNEAQ (reference sequence). Trimming took 1 base from V and 0 from J, leaving 6 bases between them. This CDR3 region has 14 residues. The CDR3 DNA sequence: TGTGCCAGCAGCTTAGTGGAGGTGAACACTGAAGCTTTCTTT. Its translation is CASSLVEVNTEAFF.

The sample holds a few counts of this clone. The chain couples TRBV5-1 to TRBJ1-2; 9 positions agree with TRBD1. Germline V gene lookup returns CDR1 SGHRS and CDR2 YFSETQ. The V segment lost 4 bases and the J segment 5 bases; nucleotides outside the gene matches: 12. The CDR3 runs to 16 residues. The CDR3 reads CASSKSTGGKEYGYTF. The CDR3 region has the DNA TGCGCCAGCAGCAAATCAACAGGGGGCAAGGAATATGGCTACACCTTC.

J is TRBJ1-6 and V is TRBV15; 7 nucleotides agree with TRBD1. Germline trimming cut 3 bases from V and 5 bases from J; bases unmatched to any gene: 4. CDR3 length: 15 residues. Looked up from germline, CDR1 is LNHNV and CDR2 is YYDKDF (reference sequence). The CDR3 loop reads CATSRRQGNNSPLHF. The CDR3 nucleotides read TGTGCCACCAGCAGGAGACAGGGCAATAATTCACCCCTCCACTTT.

In its sample, this clone was seen a few times. The rearrangement links TRBV9 to TRBJ2-1, with D possibly being TRBD2 (6 bases). The CDR3 extends over 13 amino acids. With 1 base removed from V and 8 bases from J, the gap between germline ends came to 10 bases. Germline CDR1 SGDLS, CDR2 YYNGEE. The CDR3, as DNA: TGTGCCAGCAGCGTATCCGGGGGATATGAGCAGTTCTTC. It encodes CASSVSGGYEQFF.

The rearrangement joins TRBV15 to TRBJ2-7; TRBD2 matches at 12 bases. The CDR3 spans 15 residues. CDR1 is LNHNV, CDR2 YYDKDF, per germline (reference sequence). V dropped 5 bases and J dropped 0; count of bases not matched to a gene: 2. CDR3 loop: CATSQTSGGSYEQYF. CDR3 in DNA: TGTGCCACCAGCCAGACTAGCGGGGGCTCCTACGAGCAGTACTTC.

The chain links TRBV19 to TRBJ1-3, with D maybe TRBD1 (5 bases). The CDR3 runs to 17 residues. V was pared by 0 bases and J by 0 bases, with 12 bases between. Germline CDR1 and CDR2: LNHDA and SQIVND (reference sequence). As DNA, the CDR3 is TGTGCCAGTAGTATAGAAGGGGACCCGAGCTCTGGAAACACCATATATTTT. This encodes CASSIEGDPSSGNTIYF.

The genes are TRBV2 and TRBJ2-5, with 9 bases identical to TRBD1. Germline CDR1 is SNHLY and CDR2 is FYNNEI. The CDR3 sequence is 15 residues long. Trimming cost V 4 bases and J 4 bases; bases outside gene matches: 7. The chain's CDR3 is CASSGYRGQGETQYF. The DNA for the CDR3 is TGTGCCAGCAGTGGCTACAGGGGGCAGGGAGAGACCCAGTACTTC.

This clone came up a few times. This chain connects TRBV28 to TRBJ2-7, with TRBD2 matching 7 bases. The germline V gene has CDR1 MDHEN and CDR2 SYDVKM. With 3 bases clipped from V and 6 bases from J, the junction kept 8 bases outside the gene matches. There are 14 residues in the CDR3. The chain's CDR3 is CASSFTSGGFEQYF. The DNA for the CDR3 is TGTGCCAGCAGTTTTACGTCGGGGGGTTTCGAGCAGTACTTC. Combining the CDR3 with reference TRBV28 and TRBJ2-7 gives the whole variable domain DVKVTQSSRYLVKRTGEKVFLECVQDMDHENMFWYRQDPGLGLRLIYFSYDVKMKEKGDIPEGYSVSREKKERFSLILESASTNQTSMYLCASSFTSGGFEQYFGPGTRLTVT.

The V and J genes are TRBV7-2 and TRBJ2-1; 10 nucleotides align to TRBD2. The CDR3 runs to 14 residues. Germline CDR1 and CDR2: SGHTA and FQGNSA. V was pared by 10 bases and J by 7 bases, with 10 bases of the junction left unmatched. The CDR3 nucleotides are TGTGCCACCCGCCCGGCTAGCGGGAGAAATGAGCAGTTCTTC. Its protein product is CATRPASGRNEQFF.

The rearrangement uses TRBV19 and TRBJ2-5; 10 positions agree with TRBD2. Trimming cost V 5 bases and J 5 bases; bases outside gene matches: 17. The CDR3 totals 18 residues. Germline loops: CDR1 LNHDA, CDR2 SQIVND (reference sequence). The CDR3 is CASSPSAGGTKGRETQYF. The DNA of the CDR3 is TGTGCCAGTAGTCCGTCAGCGGGAGGGACGAAGGGTCGGGAGACCCAGTACTTC. The full variable domain, its missing parts supplied by reference TRBV19 and TRBJ2-5, is DGGITQSPKYLFRKEGQNVTLSCEQNLNHDAMYWYRQDPGQGLRLIYYSQIVNDFQKGDIAEGYSVSREKKESFPLTVTSAQKNPTAFYLCASSPSAGGTKGRETQYFGPGTRLLVL.

The chain uses TRBV3-1 (or the pseudogene TRBV3-2) and TRBJ2-3, with TRBD2 matching over 12 bases. This CDR3 comprises 17 residues. Germline V gene sequence: CDR1 LGHDT, CDR2 YNNKEL (reference sequence). The V and J ends lost 4 bases and 5 bases, in that order; junction bases with no gene match: 10. The CDR3, as DNA: TGTGCCAGCAGCCGCCCGACTAGCGGGAGTGGCTTAGATACGCAGTATTTT. Protein sequence: CASSRPTSGSGLDTQYF.

This chain links TRBV5-6 with TRBJ1-5; D is ambiguous. The ends were cut back, 0 bases at V and 1 base at J, with 8 bases in the middle. CDR3 size: 15 residues. In germline, CDR1 is SGHDT, CDR2 YYEEEE. The CDR3 spells CASSLGVWSNQPQHF. DNA for the CDR3: TGTGCCAGCAGCTTGGGGGTATGGAGCAATCAGCCCCAGCATTTT. Based on the CDR3 plus reference TRBV5-6 and TRBJ1-5, the full variable domain is DAGVTQSPTHLIKTRGQQVTLRCSPKSGHDTVSWYQQALGQGPQFIFQYYEEEERQRGNFPDRFSGHQFPNYSSELNVNALLLGDSALYLCASSLGVWSNQPQHFGDGTRLSIL.

Here the CDR3 reads CASSRPSGSIAYNEQFF. For the CDR3, the DNA is TGTGCCAGTAGCCGTCCTAGCGGGAGTATCGCCTACAATGAGCAGTTCTTC. The rearrangement links TRBV19 to TRBJ2-1; 10 positions agree with TRBD2. Per germline, CDR1 LNHDA and CDR2 SQIVND (reference sequence). After removal of 6 bases from V and 2 bases from J, the junction contained 10 bases not matched to a gene. The CDR3 has 17 residues.

This rearrangement joins TRBV2 to TRBJ2-4; 7 nucleotides match TRBD1. There are 15 residues in the CDR3. Germline assignment: CDR1 SNHLY and CDR2 FYNNEI. J gave up 6 bases and V 7 bases, and 12 bases lay outside the gene matches. The CDR3 loop reads CASMPGQPSGNIQYF. The CDR3 DNA follows: TGTGCCAGCATGCCGGGACAGCCCTCGGGAAACATTCAGTACTTC.

The rearrangement links TRBV2 to TRBJ1-4; D is possibly TRBD1 (5 bases). The CDR3 is 15 amino acids. Germline CDR1 is SNHLY and CDR2 is FYNNEI. Trimming pared 3 bases from V and 3 bases from J, leaving 11 bases between. The DNA of the CDR3 is TGTGCCAGCAGTGATTGGGGCGGACCTAATGAAAAACTGTTTTTT. Its translation: CASSDWGGPNEKLFF.

This clone was detected only once. This chain joins TRBV19 and TRBJ1-5; 9 bases match TRBD1. Germline-derived CDR1 and CDR2 are LNHDA and SQIVND (reference sequence). There are 15 residues in the CDR3. V lost 11 bases to trimming and J lost 6 bases; unmatched junction nucleotides: 14. The CDR3 DNA is TGTGCCTCCAGCAGGGGACAGGGTAAGGTTCAGCCCCAGCATTTT. It codes for CASSRGQGKVQPQHF. Using reference TRBV19 and TRBJ1-5 for the parts outside the CDR3, the full variable domain is DGGITQSPKYLFRKEGQNVTLSCEQNLNHDAMYWYRQDPGQGLRLIYYSQIVNDFQKGDIAEGYSVSREKKESFPLTVTSAQKNPTAFYLCASSRGQGKVQPQHFGDGTRLSIL.

The chain is built from TRBV6-6 and TRBJ1-2, with 7 bases identical to TRBD1. V gave up 5 bases and J gave up 7 bases; unmatched junction bases: 4. This CDR3 comprises 12 residues. The germline V gene has CDR1 MNHNY and CDR2 SVGAGI (reference sequence). The CDR3 spells CASSEGAGGYTF. As DNA, the CDR3 is TGTGCCAGCAGTGAGGGGGCCGGTGGCTACACCTTC.

V usage is TRBV7-3 and J usage is TRBJ2-1, with D unclear. The CDR3 is 12 residues long. Trimming shortened V by 2 bases and J by 5 bases, and 4 bases separated the two germline ends. The germline V gene encodes CDR1 SGHTA and CDR2 FQGTGA. In DNA, the CDR3 is TGTGCCAGCAGCTTATCAAACAATGAGCAGTTCTTC. Encoded protein: CASSLSNNEQFF.

This sequence joins TRBV3-1 (or the pseudogene TRBV3-2) and TRBJ2-1; D not resolved. The CDR3 runs 15 residues. V gave up 0 bases and J gave up 7 bases, with 13 bases separating them. CDR1 and CDR2 (germline): LGHDT, YNNKEL (reference sequence). The CDR3 is CASSQEDLLGNEQFF. The CDR3 bases are TGTGCCAGCAGCCAAGAAGACCTCCTGGGGAATGAGCAGTTCTTC.

The rearrangement links TRBV3-1 (or the pseudogene TRBV3-2) to TRBJ2-1, with D maybe TRBD1 (6 bases). Trimming shortened V by 1 base and J by 15 bases, and 13 bases separated the two germline ends. Germline CDR1 LGHDT, CDR2 YNNKEL (reference sequence). The CDR3 contains 12 residues. CDR3 protein: CASSQGPEGVFF. The CDR3 DNA follows: TGTGCCAGCAGCCAAGGCCCCGAGGGGGTGTTCTTC.

This clone showed up just a few times. The chain's CDR3 is CASSWAGSGGEQFF. As DNA, the CDR3 is TGTGCCAGCAGTTGGGCAGGTTCGGGCGGCGAGCAGTTCTTC. The chain employs TRBV28 and TRBJ2-1; no firm D call. V dropped 4 bases and J dropped 10 bases, with 17 bases sitting between them. This CDR3 has 14 residues. CDR1 is MDHEN, CDR2 SYDVKM, per germline.

The J gene is TRBJ1-5, the V gene TRBV6-5; a weak D match, TRBD1 (5 bases). V gave up 6 bases and J gave up 0 bases, with 12 bases separating them. This CDR3 spans 15 amino acids. Germline V gives CDR1 MNHEY, CDR2 SVGAGI. CDR3 nucleotides: TGTGCCAGCAGAACAGGAACTTATAGCAATCAGCCCCAGCATTTT. It yields the protein CASRTGTYSNQPQHF.

The chain carries TRBV5-1 and TRBJ2-2; D uncertain. Trimming stripped 1 base from V and 8 bases from J, with 3 bases between. CDR1 is SGHRS, CDR2 YFSETQ, per germline. The CDR3 contains 11 residues. CDR3 in DNA: TGCGCCAGCAGCTTGCTTGGGGAGCTGTTTTTT. This sequence encodes CASSLLGELFF.

This clone was seen just once. The gene calls are TRBV30 and TRBJ2-2; 9 nucleotides match TRBD1. V was clipped by 3 bases and J by 5 bases; unmatched bases: 1. This CDR3 region has 13 residues. Germline lookup yields CDR1 GTSNPN and CDR2 SVGIG (reference sequence). The CDR3 region has the DNA TGTGCCTGGAGGACAGGGGGTACCGGGGAGCTGTTTTTT. Protein: CAWRTGGTGELFF.

CDR3 coding DNA: TGTGCCACCAGTGGACTAGCGGGAATCCAGTTCTTC. This gives the protein CATSGLAGIQFF. The V call is TRBV24-1, the J call TRBJ2-1, with 11 bases that match TRBD2. CDR3 length: 12 amino acids. Germline V gene data show CDR1 as KGHDR and CDR2 as SFDVKD. V lost 5 bases to trimming and J lost 13 bases; unmatched junction nucleotides: 3.

This chain uses TRBV6-4 with TRBJ1-1; no clear D gene. Per the germline V gene, CDR1 is MRHNA and CDR2 is SNTAGT. The ends were cut back, 5 bases at V and 1 base at J, with 8 bases in the middle. This CDR3 has 13 residues. This chain's CDR3 is CASSPSGNTEAFF. DNA of the CDR3: TGTGCCAGCAGTCCCTCGGGGAACACTGAAGCTTTCTTT.